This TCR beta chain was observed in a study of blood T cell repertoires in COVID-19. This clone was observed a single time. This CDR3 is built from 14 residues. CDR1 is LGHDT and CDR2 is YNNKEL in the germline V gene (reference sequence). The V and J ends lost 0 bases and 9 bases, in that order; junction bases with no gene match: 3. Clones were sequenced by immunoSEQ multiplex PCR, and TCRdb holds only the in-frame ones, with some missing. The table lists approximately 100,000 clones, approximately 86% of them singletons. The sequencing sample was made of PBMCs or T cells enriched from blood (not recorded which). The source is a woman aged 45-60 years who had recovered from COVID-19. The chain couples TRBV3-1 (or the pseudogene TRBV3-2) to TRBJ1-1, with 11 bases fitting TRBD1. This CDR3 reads CASSQEGQGVKAFF. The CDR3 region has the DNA TGTGCCAGCAGCCAAGAGGGACAGGGGGTCAAAGCTTTCTTT.